The 17 T cell receptor beta chains presented below share a single source sample, sequenced in a study of T cell changes during pregnancy in multiple sclerosis. Clones were sequenced by immunoSEQ multiplex PCR, and TCRdb holds only the in-frame ones, with some missing. The sample records tens of thousands of clones, just under 90% being singletons. Sequences were derived from CD4+ T cells from peripheral blood mononuclear cells, sampled in the first trimester of pregnancy. Receptors were obtained from a female donor with multiple sclerosis, enrolled in a pregnancy study.

This rearrangement joins TRBV19 to TRBJ2-1; the match to TRBD2 covers 13 bases. This CDR3 is built from 19 residues. Germline values: CDR1 LNHDA, CDR2 SQIVND (reference sequence). Trimming took 6 bases from V and 2 from J; bases not matched to a gene: 13. The CDR3 loop reads CASSVRGTSGRATYNEQFF. CDR3 DNA sequence: TGTGCCAGTAGCGTAAGGGGTACTAGCGGGAGGGCCACCTACAATGAGCAGTTCTTC.

This chain joins TRBV27 and TRBJ2-1, with 13 bases identical to TRBD2. The junction had 11 bases not matched to a gene; V was cut back by 7 bases and J by 8 bases. From germline, CDR1 is MNHEY and CDR2 SMNVEV (reference sequence). There are 16 residues in the CDR3. In nucleotides, the CDR3 is TGTGCCAGCAACCCGATCGGGACTAGCGGGGTGGATGAGCAGTTCTTC. It specifies CASNPIGTSGVDEQFF.

A few counts support this clone. This chain uses TRBV30 with TRBJ1-1; unclear D gene. This CDR3 has 11 residues. The V gene's germline CDR1 is GTSNPN and CDR2 SVGIG (reference sequence). V lost 5 bases, J lost 5 bases, and 9 bases lay in between. The CDR3 DNA reads as TGTGCCTGGGTAGCAGAGACTGAAGCTTTCTTT. This translates into CAWVAETEAFF.

CDR3 nucleotides: TGTGCCAGCAGCTTATCAGTCACCGGGGAGCTGTTTTTT. It is translated as CASSLSVTGELFF. V usage is TRBV7-9 and J usage is TRBJ2-2; D unclear. Trimming pared 2 bases from V and 4 bases from J, leaving 5 bases between. Germline CDR1 and CDR2: SEHNR and FQNEAQ (reference sequence). The CDR3 loop spans 13 amino acids.

V is TRBV5-1 and J is TRBJ2-1, with D perhaps matching TRBD1 (7 bases). The germline V and J ends were trimmed by 4 bases and 1 base, with 27 bases remaining between them. CDR3 length equals 20 residues. The germline CDR1 and CDR2 sequences are SGHRS and YFSETQ. The chain's CDR3 is CASSELGQPFRRGSYNEQFF. Written as DNA, the CDR3 is TGCGCCAGCAGCGAACTGGGACAGCCCTTCAGGCGGGGATCCTACAATGAGCAGTTCTTC.

The J gene is TRBJ1-2, the V gene TRBV7-9; 8 nucleotides align to TRBD1. The germline V gene encodes CDR1 SEHNR and CDR2 FQNEAQ (reference sequence). After removal of 4 bases from V and 8 bases from J, the junction contained 9 bases not matched to a gene. The CDR3 is made up of 14 amino acids. This CDR3 is CASSSLGTGGGYTF. CDR3 coding DNA: TGTGCCAGCAGCTCCTTGGGGACAGGAGGAGGCTACACCTTC.

The V and J genes are TRBV6-1 and TRBJ2-1; 10 positions match TRBD2. Per the germline V gene, CDR1 is MNHNS and CDR2 is SASEGT. Trimming at V came to 5 bases and at J to 12 bases, leaving 1 base not matched to a gene. This CDR3 contains 11 residues. CDR3 DNA sequence: TGTGCCAGCAGTCTAGCGGGAGTGCAGTTCTTC. It is translated as CASSLAGVQFF.

This clone was observed a single time. J is TRBJ2-7 and V is TRBV21-1; TRBD1 is taken as the D call from the table, unchecked against the DNA. TRBV21-1 is a pseudogene. The CDR3 extends over 16 amino acids. The chain's CDR3 is CASLKRAGQGLNEQYF. The CDR3 bases are TGTGCCAGCCTCAAAAGGGCAGGACAGGGTTTAAACGAGCAGTACTTC.

The chain combines TRBV30 with TRBJ2-2; no clear D. Germline-derived CDR1 and CDR2 are GTSNPN and SVGIG (reference sequence). This CDR3 is built from 13 residues. V dropped 2 bases and J dropped 12 bases, with 16 bases sitting between them. The CDR3 reads CAWSIRSSGQLFF. CDR3 nucleotides: TGTGCCTGGAGTATACGAAGTTCCGGTCAGCTGTTTTTT.

The V gene is TRBV10-3, the J gene TRBJ2-3; 13 positions agree with TRBD2. The length of the CDR3 is 16 residues. Germline-derived CDR1 and CDR2 are ENHRY and SYGVKD. V lost 6 bases to trimming and J lost 1 base; unmatched junction nucleotides: 4. The CDR3 sequence: CAIRIGLAGGTDTQYF. CDR3 bases: TGTGCCATCAGGATTGGACTAGCGGGGGGCACAGATACGCAGTATTTT.

This sequence joins TRBV6-5 and TRBJ1-2, with a tentative D call TRBD1 (6 bases). The V end lost 6 bases, the J end lost 4 bases, and 18 bases lay between the germline ends. CDR1 and CDR2 (germline): MNHEY, SVGAGI. The CDR3 contains 15 residues. CDR3 loop: CASRRQGTHGYGYTF. CDR3 in DNA: TGTGCCAGCAGGAGGCAGGGGACCCATGGCTATGGCTACACCTTC.

The V call is TRBV27, the J call TRBJ1-2; possible D gene TRBD1, 5 bases. Germline V gives CDR1 MNHEY, CDR2 SMNVEV (reference sequence). Trimming left V 0 bases short and J 1 base short, with 9 bases between. The CDR3 covers 15 residues. The CDR3 bases are TGTGCCAGCAGTTTATCTGGGGGGAATAACTATGGCTACACCTTC. This encodes CASSLSGGNNYGYTF.

The chain combines TRBV6-6 with TRBJ1-6; possible D gene TRBD1, 5 bases. The germline gives CDR1 MNHNY, CDR2 SVGAGI (reference sequence). V was clipped by 7 bases and J by 9 bases, with 13 bases between them. The CDR3 is 13 residues long. The CDR3 nucleotides read TGTGCCAGCAATGCGGGGGGGGGTTCACCCCTCCACTTT. As protein: CASNAGGGSPLHF.

CDR3 amino acids: CASSYGTGSGNTIYF. In nucleotides, the CDR3 is TGTGCCAGCAGTTACGGGACAGGGAGTGGAAACACCATATATTTT. V gene TRBV6-5 combines with J gene TRBJ1-3; 9 bases map to TRBD1. CDR3 length: 15 amino acids. Trimming removed 2 bases from V and 3 bases from J; junction bases left unmatched: 2. Germline CDR1 is MNHEY and CDR2 is SVGAGI.

The chain is built from TRBV6-5 and TRBJ2-1, with D tentatively TRBD2 (6 bases). V was cut by 2 bases and J by 4 bases, with 6 bases left in between. The CDR3 spans 13 residues. Germline V gene sequence: CDR1 MNHEY, CDR2 SVGAGI. CDR3 coding DNA: TGTGCCAGCAGTTACGGAGGGTACAATGAGCAGTTCTTC. Translated, it gives CASSYGGYNEQFF.

This chain uses TRBV6-5 with TRBJ1-2; 8 nucleotides agree with TRBD1. The CDR3 is 13 amino acids. V lost 6 bases, J lost 8 bases, and 8 bases stayed unmatched. Germline loops: CDR1 MNHEY, CDR2 SVGAGI. CDR3 in DNA: TGTGCCAGCAGACCAGGACAGGGAATGGGCTACACCTTC. The encoded protein is CASRPGQGMGYTF.

This chain uses TRBV4-1 with TRBJ2-1; 14 nucleotides agree with TRBD2. Per the germline V gene, CDR1 is MGHRA and CDR2 is YSYEKL. The V segment lost 5 bases and the J segment 6 bases; nucleotides outside the gene matches: 12. This CDR3 is built from 18 residues. The CDR3 nucleotides read TGCGCCAGCAGCAATCTAAGGGGACTAGCGGGAGCGTCCAATGAGCAGTTCTTC. It yields the protein CASSNLRGLAGASNEQFF.